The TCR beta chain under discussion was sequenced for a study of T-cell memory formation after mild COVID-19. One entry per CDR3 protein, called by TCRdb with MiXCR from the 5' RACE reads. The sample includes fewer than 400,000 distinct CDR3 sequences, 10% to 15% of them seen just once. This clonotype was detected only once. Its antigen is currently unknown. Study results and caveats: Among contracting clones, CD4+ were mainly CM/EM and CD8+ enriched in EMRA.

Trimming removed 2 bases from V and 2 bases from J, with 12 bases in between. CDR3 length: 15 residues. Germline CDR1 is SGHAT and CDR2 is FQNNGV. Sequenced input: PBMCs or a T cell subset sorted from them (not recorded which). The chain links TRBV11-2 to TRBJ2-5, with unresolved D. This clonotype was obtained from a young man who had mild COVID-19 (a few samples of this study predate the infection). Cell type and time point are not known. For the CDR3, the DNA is TGTGCCAGCAGCTTAACGGGCGAACCTCAAGAGACCCAGTACTTC. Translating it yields CASSLTGEPQETQYF.